These 15 T cell receptor beta chains originate from one sample sequenced in a study of T-cell memory formation after mild COVID-19. One entry per CDR3 protein results from TCRdb running MiXCR on the 5' RACE reads. The data contain fewer than 700,000 distinct CDR3 sequences, roughly 18% of them singletons. The sequenced sample was PBMCs or a T cell subset sorted from them (not recorded which). These TCRs come from an adult woman who had mild COVID-19 (a few samples of this study predate the infection). Cell type and time point are not known.

The V gene is TRBV7-9, the J gene TRBJ1-2, with D unclear. Germline V gene sequence: CDR1 SEHNR, CDR2 FQNEAQ (reference sequence). Trimming took 4 bases from V and 8 from J, leaving 23 bases between them. The length of the CDR3 is 16 residues. CDR3 region: CASSSQLQLGPKGYTF. The CDR3 DNA reads TGTGCCAGCAGCTCTCAATTACAGCTAGGGCCTAAGGGCTACACCTTC.

This chain joins TRBV10-3 and TRBJ1-1; D is unresolved. Trimming pared 6 bases from V and 4 bases from J, leaving 15 bases between. This CDR3 comprises 14 residues. The germline gives CDR1 ENHRY, CDR2 SYGVKD. In DNA form, the CDR3 reads TGTGCCATCAGCACGCTGGGTGCGGGCACTGAAGCTTTCTTT. This encodes CAISTLGAGTEAFF.

V is TRBV4-1 and J is TRBJ2-7, with D hard to call. Between the trimmed V and J ends, which lost 3 bases and 3 bases, there was a span of 12 bases. This CDR3 has 14 amino acids. The germline gives CDR1 MGHRA, CDR2 YSYEKL. In DNA form, the CDR3 reads TGCGCCAGCAGCCAGGCAACGGCATACTACGAGCAGTACTTC. Translated, it gives CASSQATAYYEQYF.

This clonotype showed up just a few times. This chain connects TRBV2 to TRBJ1-1, with D perhaps TRBD1 (5 bases). CDR3 length: 13 amino acids. Germline lookup yields CDR1 SNHLY and CDR2 FYNNEI. V dropped 7 bases and J dropped 5 bases, with 14 bases sitting between them. The CDR3 DNA reads TGTGCCAGCAAACCCCAGGGTTGGACTGAAGCTTTCTTT. This codes for CASKPQGWTEAFF. The whole variable domain, filled in from reference TRBV2 and TRBJ1-1, reads EPEVTQTPSHQVTQMGQEVILRCVPISNHLYFYWYRQILGQKVEFLVSFYNNEISEKSEIFDDQFSVERPDGSNFTLKIRSTKLEDSAMYFCASKPQGWTEAFFGQGTRLTVV.

This clonotype was found a few times. The J gene is TRBJ2-1, the V gene TRBV12-3 or TRBV12-4, with unresolved D. V lost 6 bases and J 9 bases, leaving 9 bases between the germline ends. The CDR3 has 11 amino acids. CDR3: CASRAPGEQFF. The CDR3 coding sequence is TGTGCCAGCAGGGCCCCGGGTGAGCAGTTCTTC.

The rearrangement uses TRBV7-6 and TRBJ2-3; tentative D call: TRBD2 (6 bases). The V end was cut by 1 base, the J end by 3 bases, with 14 bases between. This CDR3 comprises 16 residues. CDR1 and CDR2 from the germline V gene are SGHVS and FNYEAQ. The DNA for the CDR3 is TGTGCCAGCAGCTTAGTTAGCGGCAACCCAACAGATACGCAGTATTTT. The encoded protein is CASSLVSGNPTDTQYF.

This clonotype has only a few counts. This chain links TRBV29-1 with TRBJ1-3; D is uncertain. The CDR3 runs 12 residues. With 3 bases removed from V and 0 bases from J, the gap between germline ends came to 3 bases. The germline CDR1 and CDR2 sequences are SQVTM and ANQGSEA. CDR3 loop: CSVESSGNTIYF. The CDR3 DNA is TGCAGCGTTGAGAGCTCTGGAAACACCATATATTTT.

This clonotype has just a few counts. This chain uses TRBV5-1 with TRBJ2-3; 7 positions match TRBD2. Germline CDR1 SGHRS, CDR2 YFSETQ. V was clipped by 5 bases and J by 3 bases; unmatched bases: 9. The CDR3 is made up of 15 amino acids. CDR3 protein: CASSTAGMGTDTQYF. The CDR3 DNA sequence: TGCGCCAGCAGTACAGCGGGGATGGGGACAGATACGCAGTATTTT.

The rearrangement joins TRBV5-1 to TRBJ2-5; the D is unclear. Per the germline V gene, CDR1 is SGHRS and CDR2 is YFSETQ. The CDR3 has 15 amino acids. Deletions cut 2 bases from V and 1 base from J, with 12 bases between. CDR3 coding DNA: TGCGCCAGCAGCTTCTCGTCCCGCACCCAAGAGACCCAGTACTTC. It translates to CASSFSSRTQETQYF.

This clonotype was counted a few times. The CDR3 nucleotides read TGTGCCAGCAGCCGCGGGGCGGGGGCGATACATGGTCTAGCGGGCGTAGGGTACAATGAGCAGTTCTTC. Its protein is CASSRGAGAIHGLAGVGYNEQFF. The chain recombines TRBV7-8 with TRBJ2-1; the match to TRBD2 covers 8 bases. After removal of 5 bases from V and 4 bases from J, the junction contained 31 bases not matched to a gene. This CDR3 contains 23 residues. Germline values: CDR1 SGHVS, CDR2 FQNEAQ.

The chain employs TRBV30 and TRBJ2-7; D is unclear. The CDR3 totals 13 residues. The V end lost 3 bases, the J end lost 5 bases, and 14 bases lay between the germline ends. Germline V CDR1 and CDR2: GTSNPN, SVGIG (reference sequence). CDR3 bases: TGTGCCTGGAGAAGGCCCCCGGAGAACGAGCAGTACTTC. Its translation is CAWRRPPENEQYF.

This clonotype was observed a few times. This chain joins TRBV20-1 and TRBJ1-4, with D perhaps TRBD1 (5 bases). Germline values: CDR1 DFQATT, CDR2 SNEGSKA (reference sequence). The CDR3 spans 14 residues. Trimming shortened V by 2 bases and J by 8 bases, and 15 bases separated the two germline ends. The CDR3 DNA reads TGCAGTGCTAGAAATACAGGAATCGGGGAAAAACTGTTTTTT. Amino acid sequence: CSARNTGIGEKLFF.

This clonotype was picked up many times. The V call is TRBV4-1, the J call TRBJ2-1, with 9 bases matching TRBD2. V dropped 4 bases and J dropped 0; count of bases not matched to a gene: 4. CDR1 and CDR2 (germline): MGHRA, YSYEKL. The CDR3 is made up of 16 amino acids. CDR3 in amino acids: CASSRSGRRSYNEQFF. CDR3 in DNA: TGCGCCAGCAGCCGAAGCGGGAGGCGCTCCTACAATGAGCAGTTCTTC.

This clonotype was found a few times. This sequence joins TRBV5-1 and TRBJ2-1, with 7 nucleotides matching TRBD2. Germline CDR1 is SGHRS and CDR2 is YFSETQ. This CDR3 has 17 residues. The junction had 6 bases not matched to a gene; V was cut back by 0 bases and J by 0 bases. The CDR3 DNA reads as TGCGCCAGCAGCTTGGGGGTAGGCGGGAGCTCCTACAATGAGCAGTTCTTC. It yields the protein CASSLGVGGSSYNEQFF.

The genes are TRBV7-9 and TRBJ1-6; TRBD1 might be the D (5 bases). The CDR3 length is 13 residues. The germline gives CDR1 SEHNR, CDR2 FQNEAQ (reference sequence). Trimming stripped 5 bases from V and 8 bases from J, with 10 bases between. The CDR3 sequence is CASSVDSYSPLHF. DNA for the CDR3: TGTGCCAGCAGCGTAGACAGTTATTCACCCCTCCACTTT.